A selection of T cell receptor beta chains follows, all from one sample in a study of shared clonotypes between healthy human individuals. Sequencing was performed with immunoSEQ multiplex PCR; in TCRdb, only in-frame clones are kept and a portion is missing. The data show 550,000 to 750,000 clones, over 95% seen once. Sequencing was performed on naive CD8+ T cells sorted from blood. The receptors shown here come from a woman aged 25 to 39 in good health. Both conserved end residues are part of each CDR3. D genes are given only for firm matches. Some rows mark clone size as missing; the rest say once, few, many or name a class of expanded clone.

TRBV27	-	-	TRBJ2-7	CASSFGSEQYF	TGTGCCAGCAGTTTCGGGAGCGAGCAGTACTTC
TRBV11-2	-	TRBD1	TRBJ1-1	CASSGGTRGAFF	TGTGCCAGCAGCGGCGGGACCAGGGGGGCTTTCTTT
TRBV5-6	once	-	TRBJ2-7	CASSLYLVAYEQYF	TGTGCCAGCAGCTTGTATCTGGTGGCCTACGAGCAGTACTTC
TRBV28	-	-	TRBJ1-3	CASSLSFLDEEASGNTIYF	TGTGCCAGCAGTTTATCTTTCTTGGACGAAGAGGCCTCTGGAAACACCATATATTTT
TRBV29-1	-	TRBD2	TRBJ2-2	CSVSGGTTNTGELFF	TGCAGCGTTAGCGGGGGGACCACGAACACCGGGGAGCTGTTTTTT
TRBV5-6	-	TRBD1	TRBJ1-2	CASSPQGQGYGYTF	TGTGCCAGCAGCCCCCAAGGACAGGGATATGGCTACACCTTC
TRBV27	-	-	TRBJ2-7	CASSWGRTYEQYF	TGTGCCAGCAGTTGGGGCAGAACCTACGAGCAGTACTTC
TRBV27	once	-	TRBJ1-5	CASRGGWGYGNQPQHF	TGTGCCAGCAGGGGGGGGTGGGGGTATGGCAATCAGCCCCAGCATTTT
TRBV5-3	-	-	TRBJ1-1	CARSPCPCTEAFF	TGTGCCAGAAGCCCCTGTCCTTGCACTGAAGCTTTCTTT
TRBV28	-	-	TRBJ1-4	CASSAGVSIATNEKLFF	TGTGCCAGCAGCGCAGGGGTTTCCATTGCAACTAATGAAAAACTGTTTTTT
TRBV27	-	-	TRBJ2-7	CASSFAGGDEQYF	TGTGCCAGCAGTTTTGCCGGGGGAGACGAGCAGTACTTC
TRBV7-8	-	-	TRBJ2-1	CASSPQRSAVFNEQFF	TGTGCCAGCAGCCCACAGAGGTCGGCGGTCTTTAATGAGCAGTTCTTC
TRBV7-9	-	TRBD2	TRBJ2-7	CASNPLAGSYEQYF	TGTGCCAGTAACCCCCTAGCGGGGTCCTACGAGCAGTACTTC